The clone carrying this T cell receptor (beta chain) was counted between two and nine times. With V trimmed by 2 bases and J by 2 bases, 9 bases remained unmatched. Looked up from germline, CDR1 is MNHEY and CDR2 is SVGEGT. The CDR3 covers 17 residues. These data belong to a study of blood T cell repertoires in COVID-19. Study-level information: Some COVID-19 samples were acute and others convalescent; all came from the United States, Italy and Spain.

TCRdb keeps only in-frame clones here, not all; method: immunoSEQ multiplex PCR. The data contain about 60,000 clones, 65% to 80% of them seen just once; the ten biggest clones take up 4.5% to 7%. The sample comprised peripheral blood. The receptor comes from a woman aged 70-85 years with acute or convalescent COVID-19. The chain links TRBV6-2 or TRBV6-3 to TRBJ2-3, with 8 bases lining up with TRBD2. The CDR3 region has the DNA TGTGCCAGCAGTTACCCCTCGGCGGGGGGTTACACAGATACGCAGTATTTT. This encodes CASSYPSAGGYTDTQYF.